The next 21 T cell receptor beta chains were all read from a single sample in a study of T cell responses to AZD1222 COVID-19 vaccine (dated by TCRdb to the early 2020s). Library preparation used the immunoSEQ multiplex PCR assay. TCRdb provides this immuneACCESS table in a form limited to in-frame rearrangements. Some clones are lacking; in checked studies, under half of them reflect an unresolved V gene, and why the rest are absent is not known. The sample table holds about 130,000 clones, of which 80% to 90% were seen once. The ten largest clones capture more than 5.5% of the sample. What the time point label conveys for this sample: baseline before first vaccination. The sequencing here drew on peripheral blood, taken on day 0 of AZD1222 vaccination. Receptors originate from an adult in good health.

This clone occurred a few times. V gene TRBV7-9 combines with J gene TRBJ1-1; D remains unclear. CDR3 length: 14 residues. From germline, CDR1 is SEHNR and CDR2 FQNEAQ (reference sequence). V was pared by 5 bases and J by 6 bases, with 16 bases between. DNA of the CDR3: TGTGCCAGCAGCGGCCTGTTCGGGTTCCCTGAAGCTTTCTTT. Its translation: CASSGLFGFPEAFF.

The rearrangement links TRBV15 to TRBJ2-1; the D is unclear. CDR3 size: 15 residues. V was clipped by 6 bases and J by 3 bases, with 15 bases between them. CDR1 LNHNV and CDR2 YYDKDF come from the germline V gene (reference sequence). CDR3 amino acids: CATSVGNPFYNEQFF. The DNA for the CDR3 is TGTGCCACCAGTGTAGGGAACCCTTTCTACAATGAGCAGTTCTTC.

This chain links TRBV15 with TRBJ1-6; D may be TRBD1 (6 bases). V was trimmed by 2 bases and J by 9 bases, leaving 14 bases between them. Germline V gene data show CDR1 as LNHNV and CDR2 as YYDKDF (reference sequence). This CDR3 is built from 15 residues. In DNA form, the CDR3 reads TGTGCCACCAGCAGATCGGGGGGCATAAGTTCACCCCTCCACTTT. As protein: CATSRSGGISSPLHF. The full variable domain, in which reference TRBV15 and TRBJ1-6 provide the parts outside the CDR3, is DAMVIQNPRYQVTQFGKPVTLSCSQTLNHNVMYWYQQKSSQAPKLLFHYYDKDFNNEADTPDNFQSRRPNTSFCFLDIRSPGLGDTAMYLCATSRSGGISSPLHFGNGTRLTVT.

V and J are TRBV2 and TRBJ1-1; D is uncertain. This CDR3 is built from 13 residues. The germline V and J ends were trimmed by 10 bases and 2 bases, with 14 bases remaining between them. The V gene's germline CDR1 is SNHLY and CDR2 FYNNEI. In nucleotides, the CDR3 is TGTGCCACGATTAGGACGGCCAACACTGAAGCTTTCTTT. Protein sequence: CATIRTANTEAFF.

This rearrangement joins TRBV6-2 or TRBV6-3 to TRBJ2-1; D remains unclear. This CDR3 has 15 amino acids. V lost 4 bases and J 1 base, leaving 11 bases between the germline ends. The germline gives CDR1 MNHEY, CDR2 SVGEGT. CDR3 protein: CASSFGYSSYNEQFF. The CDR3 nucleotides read TGTGCCAGCAGTTTTGGTTATTCGTCCTACAATGAGCAGTTCTTC.

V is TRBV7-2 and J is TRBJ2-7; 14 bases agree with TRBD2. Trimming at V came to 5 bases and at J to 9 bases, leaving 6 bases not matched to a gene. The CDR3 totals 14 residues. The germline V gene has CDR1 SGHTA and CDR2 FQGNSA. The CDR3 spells CASSPTGTSGGQYF. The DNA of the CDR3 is TGTGCCAGCAGCCCTACCGGGACTAGCGGGGGGCAGTACTTC.

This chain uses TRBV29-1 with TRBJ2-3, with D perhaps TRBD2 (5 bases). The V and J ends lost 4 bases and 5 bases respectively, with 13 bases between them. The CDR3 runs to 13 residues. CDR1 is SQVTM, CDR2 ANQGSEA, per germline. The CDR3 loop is CSVGLPLGDTQYF. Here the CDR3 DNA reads TGCAGCGTTGGACTACCCTTGGGAGATACGCAGTATTTT.

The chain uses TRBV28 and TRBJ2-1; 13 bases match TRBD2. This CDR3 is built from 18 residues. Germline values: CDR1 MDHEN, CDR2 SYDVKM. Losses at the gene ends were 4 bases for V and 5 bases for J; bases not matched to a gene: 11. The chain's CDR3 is CASSSLLTSGRVHNEQFF. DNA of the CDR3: TGTGCCAGCAGTTCACTTCTCACTAGCGGGAGGGTCCACAATGAGCAGTTCTTC.

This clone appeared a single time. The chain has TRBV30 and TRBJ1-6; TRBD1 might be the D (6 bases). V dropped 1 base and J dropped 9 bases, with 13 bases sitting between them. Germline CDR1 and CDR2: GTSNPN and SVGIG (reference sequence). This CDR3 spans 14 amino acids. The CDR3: CAWSDGLGASPLHF. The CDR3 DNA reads TGTGCCTGGAGTGACGGACTGGGGGCTTCACCCCTCCACTTT.

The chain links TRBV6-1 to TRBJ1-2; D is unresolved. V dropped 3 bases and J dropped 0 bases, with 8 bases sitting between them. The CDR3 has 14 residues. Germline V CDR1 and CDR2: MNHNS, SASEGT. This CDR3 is CASSDSLANYGYTF. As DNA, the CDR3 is TGTGCCAGCAGTGATTCACTAGCTAACTATGGCTACACCTTC.

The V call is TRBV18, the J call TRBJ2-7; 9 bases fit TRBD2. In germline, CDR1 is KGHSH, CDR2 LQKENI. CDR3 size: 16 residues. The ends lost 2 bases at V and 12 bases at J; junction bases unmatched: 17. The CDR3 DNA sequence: TGTGCCAGCTCACCAACAAGTCGGCTAGCGGGATTATTACGGTACTTC. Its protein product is CASSPTSRLAGLLRYF.

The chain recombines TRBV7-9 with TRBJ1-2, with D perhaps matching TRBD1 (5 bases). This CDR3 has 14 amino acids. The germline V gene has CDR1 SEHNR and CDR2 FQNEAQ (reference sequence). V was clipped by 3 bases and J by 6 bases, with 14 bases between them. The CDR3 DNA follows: TGTGCCAGCAGCTTGGGCCAGGGTGTTAATGGCTACACCTTC. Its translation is CASSLGQGVNGYTF.

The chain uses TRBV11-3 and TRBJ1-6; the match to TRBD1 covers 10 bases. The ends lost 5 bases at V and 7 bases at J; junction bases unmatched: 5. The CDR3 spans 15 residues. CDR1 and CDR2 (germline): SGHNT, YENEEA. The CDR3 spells CASSRGQGTNSPLHF. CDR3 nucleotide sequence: TGTGCCAGCAGCCGGGGACAGGGGACGAATTCACCCCTCCACTTT.

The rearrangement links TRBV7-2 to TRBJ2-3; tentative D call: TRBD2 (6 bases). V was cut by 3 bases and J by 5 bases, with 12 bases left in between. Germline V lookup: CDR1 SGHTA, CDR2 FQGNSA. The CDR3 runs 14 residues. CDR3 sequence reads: CASSFGGSVDTQYF. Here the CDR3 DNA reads TGTGCCAGCAGCTTTGGAGGGAGCGTAGATACGCAGTATTTT.

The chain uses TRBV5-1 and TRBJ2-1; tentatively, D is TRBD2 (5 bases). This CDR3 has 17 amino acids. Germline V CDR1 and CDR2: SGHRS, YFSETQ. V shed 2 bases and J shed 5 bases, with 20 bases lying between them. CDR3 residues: CASSFGLTTVLDNEQFF. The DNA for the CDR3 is TGCGCCAGCAGCTTTGGACTGACGACCGTTTTAGACAATGAGCAGTTCTTC. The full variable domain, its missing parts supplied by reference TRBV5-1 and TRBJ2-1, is KAGVTQTPRYLIKTRGQQVTLSCSPISGHRSVSWYQQTPGQGLQFLFEYFSETQRNKGNFPGRFSGRQFSNSRSEMNVSTLELGDSALYLCASSFGLTTVLDNEQFFGPGTRLTVL.

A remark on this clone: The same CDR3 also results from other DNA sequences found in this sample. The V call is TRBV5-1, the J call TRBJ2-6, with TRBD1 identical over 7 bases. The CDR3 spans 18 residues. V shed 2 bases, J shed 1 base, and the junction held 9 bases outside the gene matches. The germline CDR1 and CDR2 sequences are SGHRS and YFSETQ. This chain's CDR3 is CASSLVTGPSSGANVLTF. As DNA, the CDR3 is TGCGCCAGCAGCTTAGTGACAGGGCCTTCTTCTGGGGCCAACGTCCTGACTTTC.

The CDR3 coding sequence is TGTGCCAGCCGAGGAAGGACCGGGGAGCTGTTTTTT. Protein sequence: CASRGRTGELFF. The rearrangement joins TRBV7-2 to TRBJ2-2; D remains unclear. V was shortened by 8 bases and J by 5 bases, with 9 bases between the two germline ends. Germline CDR1 and CDR2: SGHTA and FQGNSA. The CDR3 extends over 12 amino acids.

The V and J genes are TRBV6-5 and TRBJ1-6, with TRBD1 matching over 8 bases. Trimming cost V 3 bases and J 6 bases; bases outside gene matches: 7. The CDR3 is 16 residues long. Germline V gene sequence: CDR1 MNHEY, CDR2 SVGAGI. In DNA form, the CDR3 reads TGTGCCAGCAGTTATCAGACAGGGGTTGGTAATTCACCCCTCCACTTT. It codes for CASSYQTGVGNSPLHF.

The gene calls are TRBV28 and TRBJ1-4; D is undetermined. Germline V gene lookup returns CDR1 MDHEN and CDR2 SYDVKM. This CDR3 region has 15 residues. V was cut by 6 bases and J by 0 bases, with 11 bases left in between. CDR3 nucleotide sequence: TGTGCCAGCAGCCGGAGAAGTGCAACTAATGAAAAACTGTTTTTT. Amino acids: CASSRRSATNEKLFF.

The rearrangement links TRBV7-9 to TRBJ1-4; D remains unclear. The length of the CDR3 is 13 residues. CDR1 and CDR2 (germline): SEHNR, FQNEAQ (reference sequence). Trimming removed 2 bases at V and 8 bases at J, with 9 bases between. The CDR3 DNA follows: TGTGCCAGCAGCTTATGGTCCCGGGAAAAACTGTTTTTT. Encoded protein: CASSLWSREKLFF.

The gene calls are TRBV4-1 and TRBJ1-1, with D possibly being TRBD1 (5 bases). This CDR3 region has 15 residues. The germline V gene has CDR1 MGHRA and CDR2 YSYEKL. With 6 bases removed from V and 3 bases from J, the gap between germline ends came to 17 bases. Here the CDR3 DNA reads TGCGCCAGCAGGACTCTCGGGGCGCAGGACACTGAAGCTTTCTTT. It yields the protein CASRTLGAQDTEAFF.